The 10 T cell receptor beta chains given below trace back to one sample, sequenced in a study of memory CD4+ T cells and cytomegalovirus serostatus. TCRdb's table, derived via immunoSEQ multiplex PCR, lists solely in-frame clones and lacks some. The sample records around 53,000 clones, 65% to 80% being singletons. Single viable CD3+CD4+CD8-CD45RO+ cells were sorted as the memory CD4+ T cells. The material sequenced was memory CD4+ T cells from blood. These TCRs come from an adult in good health and CMV-seropositive.

As for this clone: An end of the junction differs from the germline gene, which may be a read error. This chain connects TRBV30 to TRBJ1-5; a possible D gene is TRBD1 (6 bases). CDR1 GTSNPN and CDR2 SVGIG come from the germline V gene (reference sequence). The CDR3 extends over 15 amino acids. CDR3 protein: CAWSSGAYRTQPQHF. CDR3 nucleotide sequence: TGTGCTTGGAGTTCGGGGGCTTATCGAACACAGCCCCAGCATTTT.

There are a few counts of this clone. The rearrangement uses TRBV12-5 and TRBJ2-2, with 7 bases fitting TRBD1. The CDR3 runs 15 residues. Germline assignment: CDR1 LGHNT and CDR2 FRNRAP. The ends lost 3 bases at V and 6 bases at J; junction bases unmatched: 7. The CDR3 bases are TGTGCTAGTGGTTTAATGGGACAGAAATCCGGGGAGCTGTTTTTT. Translating it yields CASGLMGQKSGELFF.

The CDR3 region is CAWSVWHLNEKLFF. CDR3 DNA: TGTGCCTGGAGTGTTTGGCACCTTAATGAAAAACTGTTTTTT. This chain uses TRBV30 with TRBJ1-4; D call uncertain. Germline CDR1 reads GTSNPN; CDR2 reads SVGIG (reference sequence). The CDR3 is 14 residues long. The V and J ends lost 0 bases and 4 bases respectively, with 9 bases between them.

The gene calls are TRBV5-1 and TRBJ2-7; 7 positions agree with TRBD2. The CDR3 extends over 19 amino acids. V shed 0 bases, J shed 3 bases, and the junction held 18 bases outside the gene matches. Germline CDR1 is SGHRS and CDR2 is YFSETQ. This CDR3 reads CASSLAGGRDYRLIYEQYF. The CDR3 bases are TGCGCCAGCAGCTTGGCGGGGGGACGGGACTACCGATTGATCTACGAGCAGTACTTC.

The V and J genes are TRBV2 and TRBJ2-7; D might be TRBD1 or TRBD2, each matching 5 bases. The CDR3 is 12 residues long. V lost 10 bases and J lost 6, with 16 bases in between. Germline-derived CDR1 and CDR2 are SNHLY and FYNNEI. CDR3 coding DNA: TGTGCCATCGGCTCGGGGCAAGGCGAGCAGTACTTC. Encoded protein: CAIGSGQGEQYF.

This rearrangement joins TRBV5-8 to TRBJ1-2; a possible D gene is TRBD1 (6 bases). This CDR3 has 11 amino acids. V was shortened by 4 bases and J by 5 bases, with 6 bases between the two germline ends. Germline V gene data show CDR1 as SGHTS and CDR2 as YDEGEE. CDR3 in amino acids: CASSQGYGYTF. In DNA form, the CDR3 reads TGTGCCAGCAGCCAGGGGTATGGCTACACCTTC.

The chain recombines TRBV27 with TRBJ1-1; D is perhaps TRBD1 (6 bases). The germline V and J ends were trimmed by 8 bases and 4 bases, with 17 bases remaining between them. This CDR3 region has 14 residues. Germline loops: CDR1 MNHEY, CDR2 SMNVEV (reference sequence). The CDR3 here is CASGEQGSGTEAFF. CDR3 DNA sequence: TGTGCCAGCGGAGAACAGGGATCGGGCACTGAAGCTTTCTTT.

The rearrangement uses TRBV4-1 and TRBJ1-3; maybe TRBD1 (5 bases). The CDR3 is made up of 17 amino acids. Trimming removed 0 bases from V and 5 bases from J, with 17 bases in between. The germline CDR1 and CDR2 sequences are MGHRA and YSYEKL. CDR3 in amino acids: CASSQDGSQGGRNTIYF. CDR3 in DNA: TGCGCCAGCAGCCAAGATGGGAGCCAGGGAGGTAGAAACACCATATATTTT.

The chain recombines TRBV7-2 with TRBJ2-7; D gene unclear. The CDR3 totals 14 residues. Germline assignment: CDR1 SGHTA and CDR2 FQGNSA. The ends were cut back, 1 base at V and 7 bases at J, with 14 bases in the middle. The CDR3 reads CASSLEWAPAEQYF. CDR3 nucleotides: TGTGCCAGCAGCTTAGAGTGGGCGCCGGCGGAGCAGTACTTC. Based on the CDR3 plus reference TRBV7-2 and TRBJ2-7, the full variable domain is GAGVSQSPSNKVTEKGKDVELRCDPISGHTALYWYRQSLGQGLEFLIYFQGNSAPDKSGLPSDRFSAERTGGSVSTLTIQRTQQEDSAVYLCASSLEWAPAEQYFGPGTRLTVT.

As regards this clone: The junction departs from the called germline gene at one end, perhaps through a read error. The V call is TRBV7-7, the J call TRBJ2-5; TRBD2 agrees at 10 bases. CDR3 length: 15 residues. Germline V lookup: CDR1 SSHAT, CDR2 FNYEAQ (reference sequence). CDR3 bases: TGTGCTAGCAGCTTGAAAGCGGGGGGGCCCGAGACCCAGTACTTC. This translates into CASSLKAGGPETQYF.